The present entry profiles one TCR beta chain with its context. Its antigen remains unidentified. The germline gives CDR1 MDHEN, CDR2 SYDVKM. The CDR3 spans 15 residues. V shed 3 bases and J shed 1 base, with 12 bases lying between them. The data were obtained in a study of cytomegalovirus exposure and HLA in healthy donors. On the study more broadly: A subsequent analysis stated that the roughly 130 validation repertoires were run on the same platform as the roughly 670 first-cohort repertoires. General study points: According to a subsequent analysis, TCR clusters identified in the first cohort showed a tendency to co-occur across the roughly 130 validation repertoires. Rarity marked most TCR sequences, yet some public TCRs occurred in many donors.

Clones were sequenced by immunoSEQ multiplex PCR, and TCRdb holds only the in-frame ones, with some missing. The sample yields over 60,000 clones, around 96% seen once. An approximately 130-subject validation cohort, separate from the approximately 670-subject first cohort, supplied the donors. The V and J genes are TRBV28 and TRBJ1-2; TRBD1 might be the D (5 bases). Sequencing was performed on PBMCs. The sequence was obtained from a young man in good health and CMV-seronegative. The CDR3 sequence: CASSLVGGVNYGYTF. The CDR3 nucleotides read TGTGCCAGCAGTTTGGTGGGGGGGGTTAACTATGGCTACACCTTC.